Sequencing of this T cell receptor beta chain was carried out in a study of human T cells and chemical hapten exposure. Study at large: An area of 2 cm by approximately 2.1 cm on upper inner arm skin received 2% DPC for sensitization. Per-sample TCR yields varied mainly from small pooled library volume differences.

This clonotype was recorded at least ten times. Indicated time point: patch test 3, about 24 weeks after DPC sensitization. Stated treatment: therapeutic diphenylcyclopropenone sensitization with weekly scalp DPC. Extraction of total RNA was performed on unfractionated whole blood. The CDR3 has 16 amino acids. Trimming cost V 3 bases and J 1 base; bases outside gene matches: 8. From germline, CDR1 is SGHRS and CDR2 YFSETQ. One entry per CDR3 protein results from TCRdb running MiXCR on the RACE reads. The sample lists about 58,000 distinct CDR3 sequences; roughly an eighth were seen once. This chain uses TRBV5-1 with TRBJ1-1; 8 bases fit TRBD1. The sequence was obtained from a man aged 25 to 40 with alopecia areata. Some clones in this sample may be carry-over from other donors' samples. The material was whole blood, obtained in connection with sensitization to the hapten diphenylcyclopropenone (DPC). CDR3: CASSSQGADRNTEAFF. CDR3 nucleotides: TGCGCCAGCAGCTCTCAGGGGGCGGATAGGAACACTGAAGCTTTCTTT.